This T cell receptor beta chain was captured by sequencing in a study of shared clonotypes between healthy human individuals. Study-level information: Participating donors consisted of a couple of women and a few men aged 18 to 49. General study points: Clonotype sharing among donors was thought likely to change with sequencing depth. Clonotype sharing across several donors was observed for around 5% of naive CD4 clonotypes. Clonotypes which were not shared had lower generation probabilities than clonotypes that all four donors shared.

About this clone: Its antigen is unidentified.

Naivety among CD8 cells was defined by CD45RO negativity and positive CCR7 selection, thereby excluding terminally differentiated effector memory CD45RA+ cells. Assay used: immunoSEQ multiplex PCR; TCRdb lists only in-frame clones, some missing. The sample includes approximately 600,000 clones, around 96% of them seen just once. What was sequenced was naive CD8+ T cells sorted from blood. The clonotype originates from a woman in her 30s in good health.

The CDR3 sequence is CASRTGLSNQPQHF. The CDR3 DNA sequence: TGTGCCAGCAGAACAGGGTTGAGCAATCAGCCCCAGCATTTT. V and J are TRBV2 and TRBJ1-5; the D gene is possibly TRBD1 (6 bases). The CDR3 totals 14 residues. Trimming cost V 6 bases and J 1 base, with 10 bases left between them. CDR1 is SNHLY and CDR2 is FYNNEI in the germline V gene.